Listed below are T cell receptor beta chains from one sample, sequenced in a study of post-analysis software for immune sequencing data. TCRdb re-called the PCR reads through MiXCR, storing one row per CDR3 protein. The profile shows roughly 400,000 distinct CDR3 sequences, about 39% of them singletons. The sequencing input was blood. The receptors come from a girl aged 2 to 10 with multiple sclerosis. The CDR3 runs from the conserved cysteine through the conserved F or W. The D gene is left open where the match is weak. Rows may omit the clone size; those that give it use once, few, many or a size class.

cdr3_nt: TGCGCCAGCAGCCAAGACCGTCGGACTAGCGGGTACAATGAGCAGTTCTTC; cdr3_aa: CASSQDRRTSGYNEQFF; v_call: TRBV4-3; clone_size: -; j_call: TRBJ2-1; d_call: TRBD2
cdr3_nt: TGCAGCGTTGAGACGGAGAGTATGGCGCAGTACTTC; cdr3_aa: CSVETESMAQYF; v_call: TRBV29-1; clone_size: few; j_call: TRBJ2-7; d_call: -
cdr3_nt: TGCGCCAGCAGCCCCACAATCTTAAGCTCCTACAATGAGCAGTACTTC; cdr3_aa: CASSPTILSSYNEQYF; v_call: TRBV4-3; clone_size: -; j_call: TRBJ2-7; d_call: -
cdr3_nt: TGTGCCAGCCGCCTATCGTCTGGGAACGAGCAGTACTTC; cdr3_aa: CASRLSSGNEQYF; v_call: TRBV2; clone_size: -; j_call: TRBJ2-7; d_call: -
cdr3_nt: TGCAGCGTGGAGCGGGGTCCCTACGAGCAGTACTTC; cdr3_aa: CSVERGPYEQYF; v_call: TRBV29-1; clone_size: -; j_call: TRBJ2-7; d_call: TRBD2
cdr3_nt: TGCGCCAGCAGCCCAAGCGAGGGGGAGAGCTCCTACAATGAGCAGTTCTTC; cdr3_aa: CASSPSEGESSYNEQFF; v_call: TRBV4-3; clone_size: few; j_call: TRBJ2-1; d_call: -
cdr3_nt: TGCAGCGTTGACGTTTCTGAGACCCAGTACTTC; cdr3_aa: CSVDVSETQYF; v_call: TRBV29-1; clone_size: -; j_call: TRBJ2-5; d_call: -
cdr3_nt: TGTGCCAGCTTTCCCCGGACGAAGATTATGCCTAGCACAGATACGCAGTATTTT; cdr3_aa: CASFPRTKIMPSTDTQYF; v_call: TRBV5-8; clone_size: -; j_call: TRBJ2-3; d_call: -
cdr3_nt: TGCGCCAGCAGCTTGGTCCGACAAGGGCGGGGATCTAAGGCTTTCTTT; cdr3_aa: CASSLVRQGRGSKAFF; v_call: TRBV5-1; clone_size: -; j_call: TRBJ1-1; d_call: -
cdr3_nt: TGTGCCAGCAGCGTAGACGGGGCTACCTACAATGAGCAGTTCTTC; cdr3_aa: CASSVDGATYNEQFF; v_call: TRBV9; clone_size: -; j_call: TRBJ2-1; d_call: -
cdr3_nt: TGTGCCAGCAGCCGATCCGGACTAGCCCTCTCCTACAATGAGCAGTTCTTC; cdr3_aa: CASSRSGLALSYNEQFF; v_call: TRBV28; clone_size: -; j_call: TRBJ2-1; d_call: TRBD2
cdr3_nt: TGCAGTGCTAGTTGGATGACAGGGAGCTACACCTTC; cdr3_aa: CSASWMTGSYTF; v_call: TRBV20-1; clone_size: few; j_call: TRBJ1-2; d_call: TRBD1
cdr3_nt: TGTGCCAGCAGCTTAGGGCAGGGTAGCTCCTACGAGCAGTACTTC; cdr3_aa: CASSLGQGSSYEQYF; v_call: TRBV7-6; clone_size: many; j_call: TRBJ2-7; d_call: -
cdr3_nt: TGTGCCAGCAGCCAAGATAGCGGGGGTCGGGAGACCCAGTACTTC; cdr3_aa: CASSQDSGGRETQYF; v_call: TRBV3-1; clone_size: -; j_call: TRBJ2-5; d_call: TRBD2
cdr3_nt: TGTGCCAGCAGCTTAGGACAGGGTGAGGGGCAGTTCTTC; cdr3_aa: CASSLGQGEGQFF; v_call: TRBV5-6; clone_size: medium-sized; j_call: TRBJ2-1; d_call: TRBD1
cdr3_nt: TGTGCCAGCAGGAGGGACAGAATGAACACTGAAGCTTTCTTT; cdr3_aa: CASRRDRMNTEAFF; v_call: TRBV12-3/TRBV12-4; clone_size: -; j_call: TRBJ1-1; d_call: TRBD1
cdr3_nt: TGTGCCAGCAGTCTGCGGGACAGGAGGATCTACGAGCAGTACTTC; cdr3_aa: CASSLRDRRIYEQYF; v_call: TRBV14; clone_size: -; j_call: TRBJ2-7; d_call: TRBD1
cdr3_nt: TGTGCCAGCAGTTTAACAGATCAGCCCCAGCATTTT; cdr3_aa: CASSLTDQPQHF; v_call: TRBV12-3/TRBV12-4; clone_size: few; j_call: TRBJ1-5; d_call: -
cdr3_nt: TGTGCCAGCAGCCAAGGGCCCACAGGGATCGGCTACACCTTC; cdr3_aa: CASSQGPTGIGYTF; v_call: TRBV3-1; clone_size: -; j_call: TRBJ1-2; d_call: -
cdr3_nt: TGCAGCGTTGAGTACACCCCGGGCGAGCAGTACTTC; cdr3_aa: CSVEYTPGEQYF; v_call: TRBV29-1; clone_size: -; j_call: TRBJ2-7; d_call: -
cdr3_nt: TGCGCCAGCAGCTCGACCTTTTCGGTCAGCACAGATACGCAGTATTTT; cdr3_aa: CASSSTFSVSTDTQYF; v_call: TRBV5-1; clone_size: -; j_call: TRBJ2-3; d_call: -
cdr3_nt: TGCAGTGCTAGAGTTCAGGGTAGGATACGGGAAAAACTGTTTTTT; cdr3_aa: CSARVQGRIREKLFF; v_call: TRBV20-1; clone_size: -; j_call: TRBJ1-4; d_call: -
cdr3_nt: TGCGCCAGCAGCTTCAGTTACAGGGGCCCTAACTATGGCTACACCTTC; cdr3_aa: CASSFSYRGPNYGYTF; v_call: TRBV5-1; clone_size: few; j_call: TRBJ1-2; d_call: TRBD1
cdr3_nt: TGTGCCAGCACCGGGACGTTTGGCGTCCTAAGCACAGATACGCAGTATTTT; cdr3_aa: CASTGTFGVLSTDTQYF; v_call: TRBV27; clone_size: -; j_call: TRBJ2-3; d_call: -
cdr3_nt: TGTGCCAGTACGGGGGTAGCGGGGAATCAAGAGACCCAGTACTTC; cdr3_aa: CASTGVAGNQETQYF; v_call: TRBV27; clone_size: -; j_call: TRBJ2-5; d_call: TRBD2
cdr3_nt: TGTGCCAGCAGCCACTGGGGACAGGATTACCCAACTAATGAAAAACTGTTTTTT; cdr3_aa: CASSHWGQDYPTNEKLFF; v_call: TRBV3-1; clone_size: -; j_call: TRBJ1-4; d_call: TRBD1
cdr3_nt: TGTGCCAGCAGCCCCCCTCAGAACATTCAGTACTTC; cdr3_aa: CASSPPQNIQYF; v_call: TRBV6-2/TRBV6-3; clone_size: once; j_call: TRBJ2-4; d_call: -
cdr3_nt: TGTGCCAGCAGTTTAGCGGGGCGACGCCGTTCAGATACGCAGTATTTT; cdr3_aa: CASSLAGRRRSDTQYF; v_call: TRBV12-3/TRBV12-4; clone_size: few; j_call: TRBJ2-3; d_call: -
cdr3_nt: TGCGCCAGCAGCCAACTAGCGGGGATGCAATCCTACGAGCAGTACTTC; cdr3_aa: CASSQLAGMQSYEQYF; v_call: TRBV4-3; clone_size: few; j_call: TRBJ2-7; d_call: TRBD2
cdr3_nt: TGTGCCAGCAGCCCGAGCGGGGGGCCCTACAATGAGCAGTTCTTC; cdr3_aa: CASSPSGGPYNEQFF; v_call: TRBV3-1; clone_size: many; j_call: TRBJ2-1; d_call: TRBD2
cdr3_nt: TGCGCCAGCAGCCGGACTCGACTAGCGGGGGGGCCGGATACGCAGTATTTT; cdr3_aa: CASSRTRLAGGPDTQYF; v_call: TRBV10-2; clone_size: -; j_call: TRBJ2-3; d_call: TRBD2
cdr3_nt: TGTGCCAGCAGTTGGGGAGCCAAAAACATTCAGTACTTC; cdr3_aa: CASSWGAKNIQYF; v_call: TRBV28; clone_size: -; j_call: TRBJ2-4; d_call: -
cdr3_nt: TGTGCCAGCTCACCACCACAGGGCCCCGTATATGGCTACACCTTC; cdr3_aa: CASSPPQGPVYGYTF; v_call: TRBV18; clone_size: -; j_call: TRBJ1-2; d_call: -
cdr3_nt: TGTGCCAGCAGCCAAGAAGTGGGGTATGGCTACACCTTC; cdr3_aa: CASSQEVGYGYTF; v_call: TRBV14; clone_size: few; j_call: TRBJ1-2; d_call: -
cdr3_nt: TGTGCCAGCACTACAGGTTCACCCCTCCACTTT; cdr3_aa: CASTTGSPLHF; v_call: TRBV12-3/TRBV12-4; clone_size: few; j_call: TRBJ1-6; d_call: -